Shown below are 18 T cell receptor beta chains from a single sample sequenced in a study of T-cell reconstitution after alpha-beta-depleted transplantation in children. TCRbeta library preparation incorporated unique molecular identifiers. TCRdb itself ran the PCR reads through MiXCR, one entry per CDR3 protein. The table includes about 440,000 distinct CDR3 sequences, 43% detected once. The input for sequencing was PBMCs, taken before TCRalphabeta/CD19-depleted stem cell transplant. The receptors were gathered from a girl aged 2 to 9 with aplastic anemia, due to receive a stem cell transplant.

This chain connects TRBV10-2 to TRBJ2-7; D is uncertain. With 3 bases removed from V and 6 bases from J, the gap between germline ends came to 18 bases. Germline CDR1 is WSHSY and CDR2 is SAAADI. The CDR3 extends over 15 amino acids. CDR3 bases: TGCGCCAGCAGTGAAGGTCGTTCTCGCTTGGTCGAGCAGTACTTC. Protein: CASSEGRSRLVEQYF.

In DNA form, the CDR3 reads TGTGCCAGCAGTTCCCGGCTGATGCAGGGGCACGCAGATACGCAGTATTTT. This sequence encodes CASSSRLMQGHADTQYF. The chain uses TRBV12-3 or TRBV12-4 and TRBJ2-3; a possible D gene is TRBD1 (6 bases). The length of the CDR3 is 17 residues. V lost 4 bases and J lost 4, with 21 bases in between.

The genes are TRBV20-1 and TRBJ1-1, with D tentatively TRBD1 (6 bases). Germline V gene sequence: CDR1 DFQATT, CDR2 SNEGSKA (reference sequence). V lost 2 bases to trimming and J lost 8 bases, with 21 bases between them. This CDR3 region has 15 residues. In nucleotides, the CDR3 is TGCAGTGCTAGACCCAACTGGGGGCAGGCAGTCGAAGCTTTCTTT. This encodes CSARPNWGQAVEAFF.

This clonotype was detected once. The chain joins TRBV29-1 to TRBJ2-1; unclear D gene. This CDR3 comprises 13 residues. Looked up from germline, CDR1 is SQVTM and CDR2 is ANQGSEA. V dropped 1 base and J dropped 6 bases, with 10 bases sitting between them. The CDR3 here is CSVEGSSVNEQFF. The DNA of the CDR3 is TGCAGCGTTGAAGGGTCAAGCGTCAATGAGCAGTTCTTC.

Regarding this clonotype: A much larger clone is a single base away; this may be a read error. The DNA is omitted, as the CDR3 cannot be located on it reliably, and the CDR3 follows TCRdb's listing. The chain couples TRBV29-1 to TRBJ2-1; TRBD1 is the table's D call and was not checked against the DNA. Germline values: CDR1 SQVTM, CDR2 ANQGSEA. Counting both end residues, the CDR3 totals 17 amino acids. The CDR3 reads CSVVGFGGGSSYNEQLF.

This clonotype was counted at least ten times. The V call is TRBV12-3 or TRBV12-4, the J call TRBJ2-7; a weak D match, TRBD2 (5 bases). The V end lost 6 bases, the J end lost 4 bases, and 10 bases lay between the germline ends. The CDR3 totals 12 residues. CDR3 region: CASSHEGYEQYF. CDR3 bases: TGTGCCAGCAGCCACGAGGGTTACGAGCAGTACTTC.

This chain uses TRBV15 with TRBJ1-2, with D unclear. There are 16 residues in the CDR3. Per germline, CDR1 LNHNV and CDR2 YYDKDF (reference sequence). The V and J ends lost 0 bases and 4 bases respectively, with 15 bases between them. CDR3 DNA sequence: TGTGCCACCAGCAGAGATAGTGGACGGAGACCCTATGGCTACACCTTC. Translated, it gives CATSRDSGRRPYGYTF.

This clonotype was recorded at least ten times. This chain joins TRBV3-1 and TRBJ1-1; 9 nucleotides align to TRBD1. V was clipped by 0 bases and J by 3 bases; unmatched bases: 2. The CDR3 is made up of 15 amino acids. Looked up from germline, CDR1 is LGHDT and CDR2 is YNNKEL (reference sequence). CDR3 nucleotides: TGTGCCAGCAGCCAAGATCACAGGGGGCACACTGAAGCTTTCTTT. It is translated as CASSQDHRGHTEAFF.

CDR3 in amino acids: CASSWTGGINEKLFF. CDR3 nucleotide sequence: TGCGCCAGCAGCTGGACAGGGGGAATTAATGAAAAACTGTTTTTT. The chain couples TRBV5-1 to TRBJ1-4, with 10 bases aligning to TRBD1. Germline-derived CDR1 and CDR2 are SGHRS and YFSETQ. V lost 3 bases to trimming and J lost 4 bases; unmatched junction nucleotides: 3. There are 15 residues in the CDR3.

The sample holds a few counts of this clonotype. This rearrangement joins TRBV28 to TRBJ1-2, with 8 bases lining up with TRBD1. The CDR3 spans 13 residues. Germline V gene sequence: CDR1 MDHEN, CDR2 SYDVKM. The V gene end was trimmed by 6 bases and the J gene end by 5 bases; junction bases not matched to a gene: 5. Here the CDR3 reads CASSRRGPYGYTF. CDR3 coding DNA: TGTGCCAGCAGCCGCAGGGGGCCTTATGGCTACACCTTC.

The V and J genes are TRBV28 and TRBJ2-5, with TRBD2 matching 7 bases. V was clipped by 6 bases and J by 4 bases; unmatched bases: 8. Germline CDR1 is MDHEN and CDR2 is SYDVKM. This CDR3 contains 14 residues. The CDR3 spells CASRRWLAVETQYF. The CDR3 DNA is TGTGCCAGCAGACGGTGGCTAGCGGTAGAGACCCAGTACTTC.

The CDR3 coding sequence is TGTGCCAGCACCATCCAGTCCGGGGCCTACGAGCAGTACTTC. This sequence encodes CASTIQSGAYEQYF. V and J are TRBV7-2 and TRBJ2-7, with D perhaps matching TRBD2 (5 bases). There are 14 residues in the CDR3. Germline V lookup: CDR1 SGHTA, CDR2 FQGNSA. Trimming pared 7 bases from V and 2 bases from J, leaving 15 bases between.

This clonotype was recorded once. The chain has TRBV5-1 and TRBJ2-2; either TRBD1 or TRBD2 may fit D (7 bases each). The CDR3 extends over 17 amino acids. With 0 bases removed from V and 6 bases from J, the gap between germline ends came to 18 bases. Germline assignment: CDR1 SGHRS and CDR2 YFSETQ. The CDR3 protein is CASSLAPDSGGAGELFF. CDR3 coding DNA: TGCGCCAGCAGCTTGGCCCCGGACTCAGGGGGGGCCGGGGAGCTGTTTTTT.

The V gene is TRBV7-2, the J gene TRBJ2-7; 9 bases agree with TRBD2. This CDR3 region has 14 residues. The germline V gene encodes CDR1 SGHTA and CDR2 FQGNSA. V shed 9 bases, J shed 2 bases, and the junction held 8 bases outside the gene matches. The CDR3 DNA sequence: TGTGCCAGAAGCCCGGGACTAGCTGCCTACGAGCAGTACTTC. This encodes CARSPGLAAYEQYF.

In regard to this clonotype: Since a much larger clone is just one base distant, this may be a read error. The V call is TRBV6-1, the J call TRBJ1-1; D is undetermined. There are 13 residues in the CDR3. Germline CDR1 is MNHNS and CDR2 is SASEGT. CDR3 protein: CVSSQMTNTEAFF. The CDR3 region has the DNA TGTGTCAGCAGTCAGATGACCAACACTGAAGCTTTCTTT.

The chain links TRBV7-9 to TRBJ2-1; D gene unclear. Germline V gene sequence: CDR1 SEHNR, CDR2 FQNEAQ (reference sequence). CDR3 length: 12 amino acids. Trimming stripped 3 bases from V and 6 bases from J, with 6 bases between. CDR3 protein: CASSFHGNEQFF. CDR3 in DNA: TGTGCCAGCAGCTTTCATGGCAATGAGCAGTTCTTC.

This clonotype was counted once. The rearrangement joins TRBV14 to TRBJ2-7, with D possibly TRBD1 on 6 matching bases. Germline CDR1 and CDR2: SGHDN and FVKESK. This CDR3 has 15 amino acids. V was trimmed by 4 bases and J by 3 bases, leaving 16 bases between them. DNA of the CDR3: TGTGCCAGCAGCCCGCCGACAGGCTACTTCTACGAGCAGTACTTC. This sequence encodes CASSPPTGYFYEQYF.

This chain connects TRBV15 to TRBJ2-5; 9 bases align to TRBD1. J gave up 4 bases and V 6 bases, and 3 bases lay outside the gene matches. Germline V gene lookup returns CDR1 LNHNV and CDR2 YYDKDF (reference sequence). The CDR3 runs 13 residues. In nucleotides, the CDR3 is TGTGCCACCAGGAGACAGGGGGGAGAGACCCAGTACTTC. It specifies CATRRQGGETQYF.